The rows below give T cell receptor beta chains drawn from one sample of a study of T-cell memory formation after mild COVID-19. TCRdb reanalysed the 5' RACE reads using MiXCR and keeps one entry per CDR3 protein. The table includes hundreds of thousands of distinct CDR3 sequences, roughly 25% detected once. The sequencing input was PBMCs or a T cell subset sorted from them (not recorded which). The source is an adult woman who had mild COVID-19 (a few samples of this study predate the infection). Cell type and time point are not known. CDR3s include the opening cysteine and the closing phenylalanine or tryptophan. D genes are given only for firm matches. The listing skips clone size in some rows; elsewhere it reads once, few, many or a size class.

>TRBV7-8|NA|TRBD2|TRBJ2-3
TGTGCCAGCAGCTTAGTTAGCGGGGGGATCCTTCTCTTTACAGATACGCAGTATTTT
CASSLVSGGILLFTDTQYF
>TRBV5-4|NA|NA|TRBJ2-3
TGTGCCAGCAGCCAAGTCAGCACAGATACGCAGTATTTT
CASSQVSTDTQYF
>TRBV20-1|NA|NA|TRBJ1-1
TGCAGTCCATTTCTGGCCTCGGGGTACACTGAAGCTTTCTTT
CSPFLASGYTEAFF
>TRBV5-1|NA|NA|TRBJ2-3
TGCGCCAGCAGCTTGCCCGGGAGACGGAGCACAGATACGCAGTATTTT
CASSLPGRRSTDTQYF
>TRBV6-5|few|TRBD1|TRBJ1-1
TGTGCCAGCAGTAATTCAGGGGGAGGCACTGAAGCTTTCTTT
CASSNSGGGTEAFF
>TRBV18|many|TRBD2|TRBJ2-1
TGTGCCAGCTCACCGACTAGCGGGGATGAGCAGTTCTTC
CASSPTSGDEQFF
>TRBV29-1|once|NA|TRBJ1-1
TGCAGCGTTGAGTTAAACTTTAACACTGAAGCTTTCTTT
CSVELNFNTEAFF
>TRBV6-2/TRBV6-3|few|TRBD2|TRBJ2-5
TGTGCCAGCAGTTCGGGAGGTACGGAGACCCAGTACTTC
CASSSGGTETQYF
>TRBV24-1|NA|TRBD1|TRBJ2-7
TGTGCCACCAGTCCGGGACAGACCTACGAGCAGTACTTC
CATSPGQTYEQYF
>TRBV18|few|NA|TRBJ1-4
TGTGCCAGCTCACCGGATCGAAATGAAAAACTGTTTTTT
CASSPDRNEKLFF
>TRBV24-1|NA|NA|TRBJ2-2
TGTGCCACCCTCGGGACGGACACCGGGGAGCTGTTTTTT
CATLGTDTGELFF
>TRBV7-3|few|NA|TRBJ2-7
TGTGCCAGCAGCTTAGGGGATGTCTACGAGCAGTACTTC
CASSLGDVYEQYF
>TRBV12-3/TRBV12-4|NA|NA|TRBJ1-1
TGTGCCAGCAGTTTCACCCGGAACACTGAAGCTTTCTTT
CASSFTRNTEAFF
>TRBV15|NA|TRBD2|TRBJ2-3
TGTGCCACCAGCACCGCGGGACTAGCGGGGGCCGCAGATACGCAGTATTTT
CATSTAGLAGAADTQYF
>TRBV18|NA|NA|TRBJ1-1
TGTGCCAGCTCACCACCTCAGGACAGACTGAACACTGAAGCTTTCTTT
CASSPPQDRLNTEAFF
>TRBV3-1|few|NA|TRBJ1-2
TGTGCCAGCAGCCGTCGAATGAACTATGGCTACACCTTC
CASSRRMNYGYTF
>TRBV20-1|few|NA|TRBJ2-1
TGCAGTGCTAGCCCATGGGGGACCAATGAGCAGTTCTTC
CSASPWGTNEQFF
>TRBV6-4|NA|NA|TRBJ1-1
TGTGCCAGCAGTGACTCGGAAAGTCACAACACTGAAGCTTTCTTT
CASSDSESHNTEAFF
>TRBV7-2|once|NA|TRBJ1-2
TGTGCCAGCAGCTTAGATGGAGGGTCTAACAACTATGGCTACACCTTC
CASSLDGGSNNYGYTF
>TRBV20-1|few|TRBD2|TRBJ2-5
TGCAGTGCTAGTTGGGGGGGACAGTACTTC
CSASWGGQYF
>TRBV20-1|few|NA|TRBJ2-3
TGCAGTGCTGCTCGGGCGGGACTAGATACGCAGTATTTT
CSAARAGLDTQYF
>TRBV5-5|NA|NA|TRBJ1-4
TGTGCCAGCAGCTTCGGGAACGTTCTTCGTGGTGGTGAAAAACTGTTTTTT
CASSFGNVLRGGEKLFF
>TRBV5-1|NA|NA|TRBJ2-7
TGCGCCAGCAACCCGGACTCGTCCGACGAGCAGTACTTC
CASNPDSSDEQYF
>TRBV5-1|few|NA|TRBJ2-7
TGCGCCAGCAGCTTGCATCTCGGCCAGGGCTCCTACGAGCAGTACTTC
CASSLHLGQGSYEQYF
>TRBV7-9|NA|NA|TRBJ2-7
TGTGCCAGCAGCCCCGGACAGCTACATTACGAGCAGTACTTC
CASSPGQLHYEQYF
>TRBV6-1|NA|NA|TRBJ2-1
TGTGCCAGCAGTGTTCCTCTACAGGGGGGGCTGATCTTC
CASSVPLQGGLIF
>TRBV9|NA|NA|TRBJ1-2
TGTGCCAGCAGCGTAGGATCTGGGGGGCTGGACTATGGCTACACCTTC
CASSVGSGGLDYGYTF
>TRBV7-2|NA|NA|TRBJ1-2
TGTGCCAGCAGCTTAGAGGGCCAGGCGTATGGCTACACCTTC
CASSLEGQAYGYTF
>TRBV20-1|few|TRBD2|TRBJ2-3
TGCAGTGCTGCCCCACCGGGACTAGTTCCAGATACGCAGTATTTT
CSAAPPGLVPDTQYF
>TRBV30|once|NA|TRBJ1-2
TGTGCCTGGAGTGTAGGGTACATCGACTATGGCTACACCTTC
CAWSVGYIDYGYTF
>TRBV5-1|few|NA|TRBJ2-2
TGCGCCAGCAGCTGGGTGGCGGCCGGGGAGCTGTTTTTT
CASSWVAAGELFF
>TRBV4-1|few|NA|TRBJ1-2
TGCGCCAGCAGCCAAGATTCGGCAGGGGACTATGGCTACACCTTC
CASSQDSAGDYGYTF
>TRBV6-6|NA|NA|TRBJ1-1
TGTGCCAGCAGCCCGGGGGGGAGTATTATGGACACTGAAGCTTTCTTT
CASSPGGSIMDTEAFF
>TRBV5-1|few|TRBD2|TRBJ2-3
TGCGCCAGCAGAGCGGGGGCAAACACAGATACGCAGTATTTT
CASRAGANTDTQYF
>TRBV4-3|few|TRBD1|TRBJ1-2
TGCGCCAGCAGCCCCGCACAGGGGGTCTATGGCTACACCTTC
CASSPAQGVYGYTF
>TRBV12-3/TRBV12-4|NA|NA|TRBJ2-1
TGTGCCAGCAGTTTCTTCGATGAGCAGTTCTTC
CASSFFDEQFF
>TRBV20-1|few|TRBD2|TRBJ2-7
TGCAGTGCTAGCCCCACCGGGACTAGCGGGAGATCTTGGGGGTACGAGCAGTACTTC
CSASPTGTSGRSWGYEQYF
>TRBV4-2|once|TRBD2|TRBJ2-1
TGTGCCAGCAGCCAGGGAGGGTTTAGCAATGAGCAGTTCTTC
CASSQGGFSNEQFF
>TRBV10-3|few|NA|TRBJ1-1
TGTGCCATCAGTGAGTGGGGGAGTACTGAAGCTTTCTTT
CAISEWGSTEAFF
>TRBV7-9|few|TRBD2|TRBJ2-4
TGTGCCAGCAGCTTACCCCCTGAGGCTAGCGGGGGCCTAGCCAAAAACATTCAGTACTTC
CASSLPPEASGGLAKNIQYF
>TRBV13|few|TRBD1|TRBJ2-7
TGTGCCAGCAGCTTATCTACCGGGACAGGGGCCGAGCAGTACTTC
CASSLSTGTGAEQYF
>TRBV5-4|few|NA|TRBJ2-7
TGTGCCAGCAGCTTCCGGGACGGCGGTTACGAGCAGTACTTC
CASSFRDGGYEQYF
>TRBV12-3/TRBV12-4|NA|NA|TRBJ1-2
TGTGCCAGCAGCCCTGTCTATATCGCCGGGTATGGCTACACCTTC
CASSPVYIAGYGYTF
>TRBV7-8|NA|TRBD1|TRBJ2-4
TGTGCCAGCAGCTTAGCGGGACAGCTAGGCTTTCAAAACATTCAGTACTTC
CASSLAGQLGFQNIQYF
>TRBV29-1|few|TRBD2|TRBJ2-3
TGCAGCGACTCAGCGGGGGGCACAGATACGCAGTATTTT
CSDSAGGTDTQYF
>TRBV16|NA|NA|TRBJ2-1
TGTGCCAGCAGCCTGAATCCGTACAATGAGCAGTTCTTC
CASSLNPYNEQFF
>TRBV12-3/TRBV12-4|NA|TRBD1|TRBJ1-2
TGTGCCAGCAGTGTGACAGGGGTGAGAGGCTACACCTTC
CASSVTGVRGYTF
>TRBV5-5|NA|NA|TRBJ2-7
TGTGCCAGCAGCTTTACCCCGCTCTACGAGCAGTACTTC
CASSFTPLYEQYF
>TRBV7-6|NA|NA|TRBJ2-1
TGTGCCAGCAGCGAAATCGGACAGTACAATGAGCAGTTCTTC
CASSEIGQYNEQFF
>TRBV6-2/TRBV6-3|few|NA|TRBJ1-1
TGTGCCAGCAGTTACGTGACGGAGTGGGAAGCTTTCTTT
CASSYVTEWEAFF
>TRBV20-1|few|NA|TRBJ2-4
TGCAGTGCTGAACAGCTAGCCAAAAACATTCAGTACTTC
CSAEQLAKNIQYF